This TCR beta chain was profiled in a study of T cell repertoires in cytomegalovirus infection. Study background: Evidence of both CMV infection and a matching HLA type came from public TCR beta signatures.

This CDR3 region has 15 residues. Per the germline V gene, CDR1 is SEHNR and CDR2 is FQNEAQ (reference sequence). In regard to this clonotype: One end of the junction is discordant with germline, which a read error may explain.

TCRdb fed the reads into MiXCR, producing one record per CDR3 protein. The repertoire holds fewer than 200,000 distinct CDR3 sequences, with about 15% as singletons. Source material: PBMCs. The rearrangement uses TRBV7-9 and TRBJ2-3; TRBD2 agrees at 7 bases. This clonotype originated in a human donor in good health (CMV status not recorded). Some clones in this sample may be carry-over from other donors' samples. The CDR3 is CASTSSGTSTDTQNF. The DNA of the CDR3 is TGTGCCAGCACCTCTAGCGGAACTAGCACAGATACGCAGAATTTT. Full variable domain (remainder filled in from reference TRBV7-9 and TRBJ2-3): DTGVSQNPRHKITKRGQNVTFRCDPISEHNRLYWYRQTLGQGPEFLTYFQNEAQLEKSRLLSDRFSAERPKGSFSTLEIQRTEQGDSAMYLCASTSSGTSTDTQNFGPGTRLTVL.